The next 22 T cell receptor beta chains were all read from a single sample in a study of T-cell memory formation after mild COVID-19. TCRdb redid the calling of the 5' RACE reads with MiXCR, one entry per CDR3 protein. The top ten hold about 8.6% of the sample, which has roughly 510,000 distinct CDR3 sequences, roughly 17% seen once. Material for sequencing was PBMCs or a T cell subset sorted from them (not recorded which). The receptors shown here come from an adult woman who had mild COVID-19 (a few samples of this study predate the infection). Cell type and time point are not known.

The genes are TRBV29-1 and TRBJ2-7; D is perhaps TRBD2 (7 bases). Germline CDR1 reads SQVTM; CDR2 reads ANQGSEA. V gave up 3 bases and J gave up 3 bases, with 15 bases separating them. The length of the CDR3 is 14 residues. Written as DNA, the CDR3 is TGCAGCGTTGAGTGGGCAGGGGAGGGCTACGAGCAGTACTTC. This gives the protein CSVEWAGEGYEQYF.

The chain is built from TRBV7-6 and TRBJ1-5; D is perhaps TRBD1 (5 bases). The CDR3 length is 20 residues. Trimming cost V 3 bases and J 4 bases, with 28 bases left between them. The germline V gene has CDR1 SGHVS and CDR2 FNYEAQ. DNA of the CDR3: TGTGCCAGCAGCTTTATCGAACGGGGCTCGAGCGGAACTCAGAATCAGCCCCAGCATTTT. Protein sequence: CASSFIERGSSGTQNQPQHF.

V and J are TRBV10-3 and TRBJ2-7; no definite D call. CDR3 length: 12 residues. The V end was cut by 4 bases, the J end by 3 bases, with 7 bases between. Germline lookup yields CDR1 ENHRY and CDR2 SYGVKD. The CDR3 protein is CAISAVSYEQYF. DNA of the CDR3: TGTGCCATCAGTGCTGTTAGCTACGAGCAGTACTTC.

The genes are TRBV4-3 and TRBJ2-7; 9 positions agree with TRBD1. The germline V gene encodes CDR1 LGHNA and CDR2 YSLEER. The CDR3 has 16 residues. Unmatched junction bases numbered 8, after V lost 0 bases and J lost 5 bases. CDR3 loop: CASSQDLGDRDDEQYF. The CDR3 DNA reads as TGCGCCAGCAGCCAAGATCTTGGGGACAGGGACGACGAGCAGTACTTC.

V gene TRBV9 combines with J gene TRBJ2-5, with 9 bases fitting TRBD1. Germline lookup yields CDR1 SGDLS and CDR2 YYNGEE. This CDR3 has 15 residues. Losses at the gene ends were 4 bases for V and 4 bases for J; bases not matched to a gene: 8. CDR3 nucleotides: TGTGCCAGCAGCCCTTTGGACAGGGGTCGAGAGACCCAGTACTTC. It codes for CASSPLDRGRETQYF.

This clonotype has just a few counts. The chain recombines TRBV9 with TRBJ2-7, with a possible D match to TRBD1 (6 bases). V gave up 1 base and J gave up 0 bases, with 8 bases separating them. This CDR3 is built from 14 residues. Germline loops: CDR1 SGDLS, CDR2 YYNGEE. The CDR3 sequence is CASSVSGVSYEQYF. CDR3 bases: TGTGCCAGCAGCGTATCAGGGGTCTCCTACGAGCAGTACTTC. The full variable domain, rest sourced from reference TRBV9 and TRBJ2-7, is DSGVTQTPKHLITATGQRVTLRCSPRSGDLSVYWYQQSLDQGLQFLIQYYNGEERAKGNILERFSAQQFPDLHSELNLSSLELGDSALYFCASSVSGVSYEQYFGPGTRLTVT.

The chain couples TRBV5-1 to TRBJ1-2, with D perhaps TRBD1 (5 bases). V gave up 4 bases and J gave up 0 bases, with 10 bases separating them. Per the germline V gene, CDR1 is SGHRS and CDR2 is YFSETQ. There are 14 residues in the CDR3. The CDR3 protein is CASSVGGTNYGYTF. Written as DNA, the CDR3 is TGCGCCAGCAGCGTGGGGGGGACTAACTATGGCTACACCTTC.

V and J are TRBV4-1 and TRBJ1-6; TRBD1 matches at 9 bases. Looked up from germline, CDR1 is MGHRA and CDR2 is YSYEKL. The CDR3 is made up of 18 amino acids. V lost 3 bases, J lost 1 base, and 7 bases stayed unmatched. The CDR3 coding sequence is TGCGCCAGCAGCCATGTGACAGGGGGTGGATCCTATAATTCACCCCTCCACTTT. Protein: CASSHVTGGGSYNSPLHF.

There are many counts of this clonotype. The CDR3 loop is CSVEASTDTQYF. The CDR3 region has the DNA TGCAGCGTTGAGGCGAGCACAGATACGCAGTATTTT. The genes are TRBV29-1 and TRBJ2-3; D gene uncertain. The CDR3 is 12 amino acids. V lost 3 bases to trimming and J lost 0 bases, with 4 bases between them. CDR1 is SQVTM, CDR2 ANQGSEA, per germline.

This clonotype was picked up many times. V is TRBV4-2 and J is TRBJ2-5; D gene unclear. From germline, CDR1 is LGHNA and CDR2 YNFKEQ. The CDR3 is 12 residues long. With 1 base removed from V and 2 bases from J, the gap between germline ends came to 2 bases. CDR3 sequence: CASSQAQETQYF. The CDR3 nucleotides read TGTGCCAGCAGCCAAGCTCAAGAGACCCAGTACTTC.

V usage is TRBV21-1 and J usage is TRBJ2-6; the DNA was not used to check the table's D call, TRBD1. TRBV21-1 is labeled a pseudogene. The CDR3 runs 15 residues. The CDR3 is CASSKRGCGANVLTF. CDR3 in DNA: TGTGCCAGCAGCAAACGGGGGTGTGGGGCCAACGTCCTGACTTTC.

This chain joins TRBV4-3 and TRBJ1-4; D unresolved. Between the trimmed V and J ends, which lost 3 bases and 5 bases, there was a span of 13 bases. From germline, CDR1 is LGHNA and CDR2 YSLEER. There are 15 residues in the CDR3. CDR3 sequence reads: CASSQQEGVNEKLFF. CDR3 nucleotide sequence: TGCGCCAGCAGCCAGCAAGAGGGCGTCAATGAAAAACTGTTTTTT.

The table lists this clonotype with a few counts. This rearrangement joins TRBV30 to TRBJ2-3, with 13 nucleotides matching TRBD2. The length of the CDR3 is 18 residues. The trim removed 3 bases at V and 4 bases at J, leaving 13 bases unmatched. Germline V gene data show CDR1 as GTSNPN and CDR2 as SVGIG (reference sequence). CDR3 residues: CAWSFTSGGATVPDTQYF. The CDR3 DNA follows: TGTGCCTGGAGCTTCACTAGCGGGGGGGCTACCGTCCCAGATACGCAGTATTTT.

This clonotype was observed a few times. The chain uses TRBV7-9 and TRBJ2-5; D not certain. The CDR3 runs to 12 residues. The V end was cut by 5 bases, the J end by 5 bases, with 9 bases between. Germline CDR1 is SEHNR and CDR2 is FQNEAQ (reference sequence). CDR3 nucleotides: TGTGCCAGCAGCGCCCCGTTCGAGACCCAGTACTTC. This codes for CASSAPFETQYF.

This clonotype was detected a few times. This chain links TRBV18 with TRBJ2-7; 7 bases match TRBD2. Trimming at V came to 11 bases and at J to 3 bases, leaving 13 bases not matched to a gene. Germline V gives CDR1 KGHSH, CDR2 LQKENI. CDR3 length: 14 residues. CDR3 sequence reads: CALLRPGGSYEQYF. The CDR3 region has the DNA TGTGCCCTACTGAGGCCCGGGGGGAGCTACGAGCAGTACTTC.

The V gene is TRBV3-1, the J gene TRBJ2-2; 12 nucleotides align to TRBD2. This CDR3 region has 16 residues. Germline lookup yields CDR1 LGHDT and CDR2 YNNKEL (reference sequence). After removal of 3 bases from V and 7 bases from J, the junction contained 6 bases not matched to a gene. As DNA, the CDR3 is TGTGCCAGCAGCCAGGCGACTAGCGGGAGTATCGGGGAGCTGTTTTTT. This encodes CASSQATSGSIGELFF.

V and J are TRBV2 and TRBJ2-3; the D is unclear. This CDR3 spans 14 amino acids. With 5 bases removed from V and 0 bases from J, the gap between germline ends came to 9 bases. Looked up from germline, CDR1 is SNHLY and CDR2 is FYNNEI. CDR3 DNA: TGTGCCAGCAGTCCAACGCAGAGCACAGATACGCAGTATTTT. This sequence encodes CASSPTQSTDTQYF.

Many counts were recorded for this clonotype. The chain recombines TRBV7-9 with TRBJ2-3, with D possibly being TRBD1 (6 bases). V lost 3 bases, J lost 6 bases, and 7 bases lay in between. CDR3 size: 12 residues. Per germline, CDR1 SEHNR and CDR2 FQNEAQ (reference sequence). As DNA, the CDR3 is TGTGCCAGCAGCTTCCAGGGGGATACGCAGTATTTT. It codes for CASSFQGDTQYF.

This clonotype was recorded once. The chain combines TRBV20-1 with TRBJ1-1, with D unresolved. The germline CDR1 and CDR2 sequences are DFQATT and SNEGSKA (reference sequence). This CDR3 region has 15 residues. V lost 2 bases, J lost 3 bases, and 16 bases lay in between. The CDR3 reads CSARRVAGPDTEAFF. CDR3 coding DNA: TGCAGTGCTAGAAGGGTAGCGGGTCCGGACACTGAAGCTTTCTTT.

This sequence joins TRBV7-9 and TRBJ2-5; 7 positions agree with TRBD2. V lost 3 bases to trimming and J lost 5 bases; unmatched junction nucleotides: 6. Per germline, CDR1 SEHNR and CDR2 FQNEAQ (reference sequence). The length of the CDR3 is 14 residues. The CDR3 bases are TGTGCCAGCAGCTTTGCGGGGGACTCTGAGACCCAGTACTTC. The encoded protein is CASSFAGDSETQYF.

J is TRBJ2-7 and V is TRBV12-3 or TRBV12-4; 12 nucleotides line up with TRBD1. The CDR3 extends over 18 amino acids. Trimming removed 4 bases from V and 0 bases from J; junction bases left unmatched: 10. The CDR3 loop reads CASSSPGQGAISSYEQYF. The CDR3, as DNA: TGTGCCAGCAGTTCGCCGGGACAGGGGGCTATCAGCTCCTACGAGCAGTACTTC.

This clonotype was counted a few times. The rearrangement links TRBV6-2 or TRBV6-3 to TRBJ2-7; 9 bases align to TRBD2. The CDR3 spans 16 residues. The ends lost 6 bases at V and 0 bases at J; junction bases unmatched: 9. Germline V gene data show CDR1 as MNHEY and CDR2 as SVGEGT. The CDR3 sequence: CASRIPLAGISYEQYF. As DNA, the CDR3 is TGTGCCAGCAGAATTCCGCTAGCGGGGATCTCCTACGAGCAGTACTTC.